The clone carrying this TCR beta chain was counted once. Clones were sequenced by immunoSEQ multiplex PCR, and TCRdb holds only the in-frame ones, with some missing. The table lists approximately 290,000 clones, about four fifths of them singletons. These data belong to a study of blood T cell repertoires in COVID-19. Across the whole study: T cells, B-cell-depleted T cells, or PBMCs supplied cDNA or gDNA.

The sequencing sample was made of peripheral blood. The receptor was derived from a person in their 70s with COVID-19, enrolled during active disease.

The CDR3 bases are TGTGCCAGCAGCGCGGACAGATATGGCTACACCTTC. Translated: CASSADRYGYTF. The chain is built from TRBV7-2 and TRBJ1-2, with TRBD1 as a possible D gene (6 bases). V gave up 5 bases and J gave up 5 bases, with 9 bases separating them. From germline, CDR1 is SGHTA and CDR2 FQGNSA. This CDR3 contains 12 residues. The full variable domain, its missing parts supplied by reference TRBV7-2 and TRBJ1-2, is GAGVSQSPSNKVTEKGKDVELRCDPISGHTALYWYRQSLGQGLEFLIYFQGNSAPDKSGLPSDRFSAERTGGSVSTLTIQRTQQEDSAVYLCASSADRYGYTFGSGTRLTVV.